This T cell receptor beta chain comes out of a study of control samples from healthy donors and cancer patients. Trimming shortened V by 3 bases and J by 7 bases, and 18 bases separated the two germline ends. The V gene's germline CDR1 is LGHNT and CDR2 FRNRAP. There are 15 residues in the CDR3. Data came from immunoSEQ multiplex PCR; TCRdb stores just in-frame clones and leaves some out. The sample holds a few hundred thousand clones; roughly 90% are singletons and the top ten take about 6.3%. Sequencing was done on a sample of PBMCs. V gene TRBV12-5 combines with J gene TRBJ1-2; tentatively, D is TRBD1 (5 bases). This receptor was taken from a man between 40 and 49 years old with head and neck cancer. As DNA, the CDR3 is TGTGCTAGTGGTTTTTTTCTCGCTGTGCAGGGTGGCTACACCTTC. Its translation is CASGFFLAVQGGYTF.